One sample yielded the 10 T cell receptor beta chains listed below, sequenced in a study of patients and donors after allogeneic stem cell transplantation (TCRdb year 2020). Receptor amplification or capture employed RT-PCR. Sequencing instrument: NextSeq 550. In-frame beta chains were kept once TCRdb had trimmed the public reads at Q25 with fastp and called clones with MiXCR. Every CDR3 protein is listed once, alongside the most common genes and DNA of its rows. The sample data list almost 90,000 distinct CDR3 sequences, and approximately 5.2% of these were observed just once. Of the sample, 2.6% falls within the top ten clones. The sequenced material came from blood, either unsorted or a sorted T cell fraction (not recorded which). The receptors shown here come from a human donor who was either an allogeneic HSCT recipient or a stem cell or donor lymphocyte infusion donor (not recorded which). It is not recorded whose cells these are; they may come from a transplant donor.

This clonotype was seen ten or more times. The J gene is TRBJ2-3, the V gene TRBV20-1, with 9 positions matching TRBD2. V gave up 6 bases and J gave up 4 bases; unmatched junction bases: 11. Germline CDR1 reads DFQATT; CDR2 reads SNEGSKA (reference sequence). The CDR3 is 15 amino acids. DNA of the CDR3: TGCAGTGCCACGAATCCGACTAGCGGATCAGATACGCAGTATTTT. Amino acids: CSATNPTSGSDTQYF.

This clonotype was seen ten or more times. The chain combines TRBV29-1 with TRBJ2-3; 9 nucleotides line up with TRBD2. V shed 4 bases and J 6 bases; nucleotides not matched to a gene: 5. Germline CDR1 and CDR2: SQVTM and ANQGSEA. The CDR3 extends over 13 amino acids. The DNA for the CDR3 is TGCAGCGTTGGGCTAGCGGGGCTGGATACGCAGTATTTT. This codes for CSVGLAGLDTQYF.

This clonotype showed up many times. This rearrangement joins TRBV24-1 to TRBJ1-2, with D possibly being TRBD1 (6 bases). Germline CDR1 and CDR2: KGHDR and SFDVKD. The CDR3 consists of 13 residues. With 5 bases removed from V and 6 bases from J, the gap between germline ends came to 12 bases. The CDR3 DNA reads TGTGCCACCAGTGGCCCGAACAGGGATGGCTACACCTTC. Its translation: CATSGPNRDGYTF.

The J gene is TRBJ1-6, the V gene TRBV10-3; tentative D call: TRBD1 (6 bases). CDR1 and CDR2 from the germline V gene are ENHRY and SYGVKD. The CDR3 totals 17 residues. Trimming took 0 bases from V and 7 from J, leaving 16 bases between them. CDR3 amino acids: CAISESGTGPNNSPLHF. The CDR3 coding sequence is TGTGCCATCAGTGAGTCGGGTACAGGGCCCAACAATTCACCCCTCCACTTT.

This clonotype was seen repeatedly, ten times or more. The chain has TRBV28 and TRBJ1-5; possibly TRBD1 for D (5 bases). The CDR3 is made up of 15 amino acids. The germline CDR1 and CDR2 sequences are MDHEN and SYDVKM. Trimming cost V 6 bases and J 9 bases, with 21 bases left between them. As DNA, the CDR3 is TGTGCCAGCAGCCTGGTACGGGACCCGGTAGGGCCCCAGCATTTT. This encodes CASSLVRDPVGPQHF.

This clonotype was observed a handful of times. The chain has TRBV6-1 and TRBJ2-7; TRBD2 might be the D (5 bases). The CDR3 contains 15 residues. The V gene lost 1 base and the J gene lost 5 bases, with 15 bases spanning the gap. In germline, CDR1 is MNHNS, CDR2 SASEGT. CDR3 protein: CASSEDERAWNEQYF. The CDR3 nucleotides are TGTGCCAGCAGTGAAGACGAGAGGGCTTGGAACGAGCAGTACTTC.

This clonotype was seen ten or more times. The chain employs TRBV19 and TRBJ2-3, with 9 bases matching TRBD2. V trimming: 10 bases; J trimming: 4 bases; junction bases outside the gene matches: 12. Per germline, CDR1 LNHDA and CDR2 SQIVND (reference sequence). The CDR3 sequence is 15 residues long. CDR3 protein: CATRGRGGRADTQYF. Here the CDR3 DNA reads TGTGCCACCCGCGGGCGGGGGGGCCGGGCAGATACGCAGTATTTT.

This clonotype was counted ten times or more. CDR3 residues: CASSLAGGGRAFF. The DNA for the CDR3 is TGTGCCAGCAGTTTAGCCGGGGGGGGTAGAGCTTTCTTT. The V call is TRBV12-3 or TRBV12-4, the J call TRBJ1-1; tentatively, D is TRBD1 (5 bases). V was cut by 0 bases and J by 10 bases, with 12 bases left in between. The CDR3 loop spans 13 amino acids.

The sample holds many counts of this clonotype. This sequence joins TRBV7-2 and TRBJ2-5; 8 bases fit TRBD2. V lost 5 bases to trimming and J lost 2 bases; unmatched junction nucleotides: 7. CDR1 is SGHTA, CDR2 FQGNSA, per germline. The CDR3 sequence is 15 residues long. The CDR3 protein is CASSRWPSGQETQYF. For the CDR3, the DNA is TGTGCCAGCAGCCGTTGGCCTAGCGGGCAAGAGACCCAGTACTTC. Full variable domain (missing parts from reference TRBV7-2 and TRBJ2-5): GAGVSQSPSNKVTEKGKDVELRCDPISGHTALYWYRQSLGQGLEFLIYFQGNSAPDKSGLPSDRFSAERTGGSVSTLTIQRTQQEDSAVYLCASSRWPSGQETQYFGPGTRLLVL.

This clonotype was seen repeatedly, ten times or more. CDR3 residues: CASSPGTILAKNIQYF. The CDR3 region has the DNA TGTGCCAGCTCACCCGGGACAATTCTAGCCAAAAACATTCAGTACTTC. This chain connects TRBV18 to TRBJ2-4; perhaps TRBD1 as D (6 bases). Between the trimmed V and J ends, which lost 3 bases and 0 bases, there was a span of 12 bases. CDR3 length: 16 amino acids. Germline V CDR1 and CDR2: KGHSH, LQKENI.